This T cell receptor beta chain was obtained from a study of neurological immune-mediated disorders. General study points: Expanded clones shared no CDR3 amino acid sequences across subjects, suggesting private repertoires in all groups. Patients with HTLV-1-associated myelopathy had the highest level of TCR clonal expansion, whereas patients with multiple sclerosis had the lowest level, falling beneath the level found in healthy controls.

There are many counts of this clonotype. Its specificity is unknown. cDNA synthesis was performed by 5'RACE with 10-nucleotide random UMIs. Every sequencing run gave over 200 million TCR-beta sequences, taken from 15-18 subjects. TCRdb re-analysed the 5' RACE reads in MiXCR, keeping a single row per CDR3 protein. The repertoire consists of approximately 23,000 distinct CDR3 sequences, with under 11% occurring once and the leading ten covering about 20%. The CDR3 is made up of 15 amino acids. Germline-derived CDR1 and CDR2 are LNHDA and SQIVND (reference sequence). Between the trimmed V and J ends, which lost 7 bases and 1 base, there was a span of 16 bases.

This receptor was identified in a woman aged 60-75 years with HTLV-1-associated myelopathy (HAM/TSP). The sample consisted of PBMCs. The gene calls are TRBV19 and TRBJ1-1; maybe TRBD1 (5 bases). The CDR3 spells CASMEYDSPNTEAFF. The DNA of the CDR3 is TGTGCCAGTATGGAGTATGACAGCCCGAACACTGAAGCTTTCTTT.